This entry lists 24 T cell receptor beta chains sequenced from one sample in a study of shared clonotypes between healthy human individuals. Assay: immunoSEQ multiplex PCR; the TCRdb copy retains only in-frame clones and omits some. The data show about 510,000 clones, with about 79% seen just once and under 15% held by the top ten. Specimen: PBMCs. These receptors all stem from a woman aged 40-49 years in good health. Some clones in this sample may be carry-over from other donors' samples.

The rearrangement uses TRBV28 and TRBJ2-5; 9 nucleotides agree with TRBD2. V shed 6 bases, J shed 1 base, and the junction held 6 bases outside the gene matches. Germline CDR1 reads MDHEN; CDR2 reads SYDVKM. This CDR3 comprises 15 residues. This CDR3 reads CASRPPGLAQETQYF. Here the CDR3 DNA reads TGTGCCAGCAGACCACCGGGACTAGCCCAAGAGACCCAGTACTTC.

The rearrangement joins TRBV7-2 to TRBJ2-1, with 7 bases that match TRBD2. In germline, CDR1 is SGHTA, CDR2 FQGNSA. This CDR3 has 14 amino acids. J gave up 2 bases and V 5 bases, and 3 bases lay outside the gene matches. The CDR3 loop is CASSLGLAYNEQFF. CDR3 DNA: TGTGCCAGCAGCCTAGGACTAGCCTACAATGAGCAGTTCTTC.

Written as DNA, the CDR3 is TGTGCCAGCAGCACCCAGACTAGCGGGAGCACAGATACGCAGTATTTT. Encoded protein: CASSTQTSGSTDTQYF. The chain uses TRBV7-2 and TRBJ2-3; 10 bases are shared with TRBD2. The CDR3 consists of 16 residues. V shed 5 bases and J 0 bases; nucleotides not matched to a gene: 5. The germline V gene encodes CDR1 SGHTA and CDR2 FQGNSA.

The chain joins TRBV2 to TRBJ2-2; D perhaps matches TRBD2 (5 bases). The ends were cut back, 2 bases at V and 6 bases at J, with 7 bases in the middle. The CDR3 runs to 13 residues. Germline-derived CDR1 and CDR2 are SNHLY and FYNNEI. The CDR3 nucleotides are TGTGCCAGCAGTGAAACGAGGGCCGGGGAGCTGTTTTTT. Protein product: CASSETRAGELFF.

The rearrangement uses TRBV5-1 and TRBJ2-3; 9 bases align to TRBD1. Germline V gene sequence: CDR1 SGHRS, CDR2 YFSETQ. V shed 5 bases, J shed 6 bases, and the junction held 10 bases outside the gene matches. This CDR3 is 15 amino acids long. The CDR3 protein is CASRLGTGRGDTQYF. CDR3 in DNA: TGCGCCAGCAGACTAGGGACAGGGAGAGGTGATACGCAGTATTTT.

The chain uses TRBV6-5 and TRBJ2-1; TRBD2 matches 12 bases. Germline V gives CDR1 MNHEY, CDR2 SVGAGI. There are 15 residues in the CDR3. The trim removed 2 bases at V and 6 bases at J, leaving 2 bases unmatched. For the CDR3, the DNA is TGTGCCAGCAGTTACCTAGCGGGAGGGACCAATGAGCAGTTCTTC. As protein: CASSYLAGGTNEQFF.

The V gene is TRBV4-2, the J gene TRBJ2-2, with TRBD2 matching over 10 bases. Germline assignment: CDR1 LGHNA and CDR2 YNFKEQ. V gave up 4 bases and J gave up 7 bases; unmatched junction bases: 9. This CDR3 region has 16 residues. This chain's CDR3 is CASSPLAGVSYGELFF. The DNA of the CDR3 is TGTGCCAGCAGCCCGCTAGCGGGAGTATCATACGGGGAGCTGTTTTTT.

The V call is TRBV7-9, the J call TRBJ1-6; tentatively, D is TRBD1 (6 bases). This CDR3 has 13 amino acids. The germline V gene has CDR1 SEHNR and CDR2 FQNEAQ (reference sequence). With 6 bases removed from V and 7 bases from J, the gap between germline ends came to 10 bases. DNA for the CDR3: TGTGCCAGCAGGGACAGTGGGAATTCACCCCTCCACTTT. This encodes CASRDSGNSPLHF.

The J gene is TRBJ2-1, the V gene TRBV9; D is possibly TRBD2 (5 bases). The CDR3 is 16 amino acids. Trimming took 1 base from V and 3 from J, leaving 14 bases between them. Germline CDR1 is SGDLS and CDR2 is YYNGEE. CDR3 bases: TGTGCCAGCAGCGTAACCGAGGGAGCCTTCTACAATGAGCAGTTCTTC. Protein sequence: CASSVTEGAFYNEQFF.

This clone was observed a few times. The chain is built from TRBV11-1 and TRBJ2-1; a weak D match, TRBD2 (6 bases). Looked up from germline, CDR1 is SGHAT and CDR2 is FQDESV (reference sequence). This CDR3 region has 19 residues. The ends were cut back, 5 bases at V and 2 bases at J, with 25 bases in the middle. CDR3 residues: CASSLGGISASRAYNEQFF. The CDR3 nucleotides are TGTGCCAGCAGCCTAGGAGGGATTAGCGCGAGTCGGGCCTACAATGAGCAGTTCTTC. Using reference TRBV11-1 and TRBJ2-1 for the parts outside the CDR3, the full variable domain is EAEVAQSPRYKITEKSQAVAFWCDPISGHATLYWYRQILGQGPELLVQFQDESVVDDSQLPKDRFSAERLKGVDSTLKIQPAELGDSAMYLCASSLGGISASRAYNEQFFGPGTRLTVL.

The chain links TRBV18 to TRBJ2-5; TRBD1 or TRBD2 may be the D gene (5 bases each). V was cut by 5 bases and J by 2 bases, with 15 bases left in between. The V gene's germline CDR1 is KGHSH and CDR2 LQKENI. The CDR3 totals 15 residues. The CDR3 loop reads CASSSSGTVQETQYF. In DNA form, the CDR3 reads TGTGCCAGCTCATCCTCAGGGACCGTTCAAGAGACCCAGTACTTC.

CDR3 nucleotides: TGTGCCAGCAGTCTCCGGACAGGGGGCGTCCAGTACTTC. This codes for CASSLRTGGVQYF. The V and J genes are TRBV6-6 and TRBJ2-5; 11 bases line up with TRBD1. The germline CDR1 and CDR2 sequences are MNHNY and SVGAGI (reference sequence). CDR3 size: 13 residues. The V and J ends lost 5 bases and 10 bases, in that order; junction bases with no gene match: 6.

This clone was seen more than once but under ten times. CDR3 coding DNA: TGTGCCAGCAGGAGACCCGGGATTAACTATGGCTACACCTTC. It encodes CASRRPGINYGYTF. The rearrangement uses TRBV27 and TRBJ1-2; no reliable D call. Trimming left V 6 bases short and J 1 base short, with 12 bases between. The CDR3 sequence is 14 residues long. Looked up from germline, CDR1 is MNHEY and CDR2 is SMNVEV (reference sequence).

As to this clone: It is unclear where the CDR3 begins or ends on the DNA, so no DNA is shown, and the CDR3 is as TCRdb lists it. The chain is built from TRBV19 and TRBJ1-2; the listed D gene, TRBD1, was not tested against the DNA. Germline V gives CDR1 LNHDA, CDR2 SQIVND (reference sequence). The CDR3 is made up of 16 amino acids, end residues included. CDR3 residues: CASSPGTGAFGAGYTF.

The gene calls are TRBV4-2 and TRBJ2-6; D is unresolved. Trimming removed 2 bases at V and 4 bases at J, with 12 bases between. The CDR3 consists of 16 residues. Germline CDR1 LGHNA, CDR2 YNFKEQ. CDR3 amino acids: CASSQSWLSGANVLTF. In DNA, the CDR3 is TGTGCCAGCAGCCAATCTTGGCTCTCAGGGGCCAACGTCCTGACTTTC.

This sequence joins TRBV6-5 and TRBJ1-2, with 7 bases lining up with TRBD1. The CDR3 extends over 15 amino acids. Germline V lookup: CDR1 MNHEY, CDR2 SVGAGI. V gave up 8 bases and J gave up 3 bases; unmatched junction bases: 12. CDR3 sequence: CASHRGGALHYGYTF. The CDR3 nucleotides read TGTGCCAGCCACCGAGGGGGCGCGTTGCACTATGGCTACACCTTC.

On this clone itself: One end of the junction fails to match germline, which may point to a read error. Other DNA variants within this sample encode the same CDR3. V gene TRBV4-2 combines with J gene TRBJ1-2; D is unresolved. Germline V lookup: CDR1 LGHNA, CDR2 YNFKEQ. The CDR3 is 16 residues long. CDR3 nucleotides: TGTGCTAGCAGCCCCCGCATGGGGTCAGGAAACTATGGCTACACCTTC. It translates to CASSPRMGSGNYGYTF.

The chain employs TRBV2 and TRBJ1-1; 9 nucleotides line up with TRBD1. The CDR3 runs 15 residues. The germline V gene encodes CDR1 SNHLY and CDR2 FYNNEI. J gave up 5 bases and V 8 bases, and 12 bases lay outside the gene matches. This CDR3 reads CASHVPGTGRTEAFF. CDR3 nucleotide sequence: TGTGCCAGCCATGTTCCCGGGACAGGGAGGACTGAAGCTTTCTTT.

This rearrangement joins TRBV6-5 to TRBJ1-2; D is unclear. The ends were cut back, 5 bases at V and 4 bases at J, with 14 bases in the middle. CDR1 and CDR2 from the germline V gene are MNHEY and SVGAGI. This CDR3 spans 14 amino acids. The CDR3 sequence is CASSRGGSGYGYTF. Here the CDR3 DNA reads TGTGCCAGCAGTCGCGGCGGGAGCGGCTATGGCTACACCTTC.

V is TRBV5-6 and J is TRBJ2-7, with D perhaps assigned TRBD1 or TRBD2 (6 bases each). Germline CDR1 SGHDT, CDR2 YYEEEE. The CDR3 runs to 17 residues. The V end was cut by 4 bases, the J end by 7 bases, with 27 bases between. CDR3 sequence: CASSRPLGGGGSTEQYF. In DNA form, the CDR3 reads TGTGCCAGCAGCCGACCTTTAGGAGGAGGGGGGTCTACGGAGCAGTACTTC.

This chain links TRBV21-1 with TRBJ2-7; the table's D call, TRBD1, was not checked against the DNA. TRBV21-1 is shown as a pseudogene. The CDR3 sequence is 18 residues long. CDR3 in amino acids: CASSKEERQVDLSYEQYF. The CDR3, as DNA: TGTGCCAGCAGCAAAGAGGAACGGCAGGTTGACCTATCCTACGAGCAGTACTTC.

The rearrangement joins TRBV30 to TRBJ2-1; no firm D call. Germline values: CDR1 GTSNPN, CDR2 SVGIG (reference sequence). The V end was cut by 5 bases, the J end by 8 bases, with 10 bases between. The length of the CDR3 is 11 residues. This CDR3 is CAWATRDEQFF. CDR3 nucleotides: TGTGCCTGGGCGACACGGGATGAGCAGTTCTTC.

This sequence joins TRBV4-1 and TRBJ1-3, with D possibly TRBD1 on 5 matching bases. The CDR3 consists of 16 residues. Germline V gene data show CDR1 as MGHRA and CDR2 as YSYEKL. The V end was cut by 2 bases, the J end by 0 bases, with 11 bases between. CDR3 bases: TGCGCCAGCAGCCAACGACAGCCATCCTCTGGAAACACCATATATTTT. Its protein product is CASSQRQPSSGNTIYF.

This chain connects TRBV2 to TRBJ2-1; 11 nucleotides align to TRBD2. The CDR3 consists of 12 residues. The J segment lost 9 bases and the V segment lost 5 bases, leaving 0 bases of the junction unmatched. The V gene's germline CDR1 is SNHLY and CDR2 FYNNEI. The CDR3 reads CASSTSGSEQFF. The DNA for the CDR3 is TGTGCCAGCAGTACTAGCGGGAGTGAGCAGTTCTTC. The full variable domain, in which reference TRBV2 and TRBJ2-1 provide the parts outside the CDR3, is EPEVTQTPSHQVTQMGQEVILRCVPISNHLYFYWYRQILGQKVEFLVSFYNNEISEKSEIFDDQFSVERPDGSNFTLKIRSTKLEDSAMYFCASSTSGSEQFFGPGTRLTVL.